This TCR beta chain originates from a study of T cell repertoires in cytomegalovirus infection. Whole-study context: Public TCR beta signatures provided an indication of both CMV infection and a matching HLA type. General study points: The ex vivo response was dominated by HLA-C-restricted CMV-specific TCR beta clonotypes. The study identified carriers of CMV plus the relevant HLA from cumulative public TCR beta family frequency.

TCRdb re-called the reads through MiXCR, storing one row per CDR3 protein. The sample carries hundreds of thousands of distinct CDR3 sequences, approximately 31% recorded once. The CDR3 consists of 18 residues. V was clipped by 2 bases and J by 0 bases; unmatched bases: 6. Germline V CDR1 and CDR2: SNHLY, FYNNEI. The table lists this clonotype with a few counts. Its antigen remains unidentified. The chain combines TRBV2 with TRBJ2-7, with 14 bases matching TRBD2. The clonotype was recovered from a human donor in good health (CMV status not recorded). Some clones in this sample may be carry-over from other donors' samples. Source material: PBMCs. CDR3: CASSEHRTSGGLSYEQYF. The CDR3 DNA reads as TGTGCCAGCAGTGAACACCGGACTAGCGGGGGGCTCTCCTACGAGCAGTACTTC.